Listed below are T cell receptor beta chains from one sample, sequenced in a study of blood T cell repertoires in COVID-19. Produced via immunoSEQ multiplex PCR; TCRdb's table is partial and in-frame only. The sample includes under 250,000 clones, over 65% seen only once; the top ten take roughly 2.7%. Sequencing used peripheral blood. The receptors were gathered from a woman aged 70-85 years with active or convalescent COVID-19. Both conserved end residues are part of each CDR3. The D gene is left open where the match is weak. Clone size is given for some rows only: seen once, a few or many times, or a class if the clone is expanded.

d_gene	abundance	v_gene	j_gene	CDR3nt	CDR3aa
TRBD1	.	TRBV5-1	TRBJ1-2	TGCGCCAGTCACGGGGGAGAGGGGGCGCATAATGGCTACACCTTC	CASHGGEGAHNGYTF
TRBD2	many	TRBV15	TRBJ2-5	TGTGCCACCAGCTCACTAGCGGGAGAGACCCAGTACTTC	CATSSLAGETQYF
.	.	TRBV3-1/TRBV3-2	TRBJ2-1	TGTGCCAGCAGAGAGGGCGGGTCCGATTACAATGAGCAGTTCTTC	CASREGGSDYNEQFF
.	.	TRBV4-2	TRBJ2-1	TGTGCCAGCAGCCAAGATCCGGGGGGCGTATACAATGAGCAGTTCTTC	CASSQDPGGVYNEQFF
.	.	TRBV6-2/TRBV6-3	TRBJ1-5	TGTGCCAGCAGTTACTCGGGCGAGCAGCCCCAGCATTTT	CASSYSGEQPQHF
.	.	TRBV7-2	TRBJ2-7	TGTGCCAGCAGCCCCCCTCGGGGGCGGGGGCCGCACCTCTACGAGCAGTACTTC	CASSPPRGRGPHLYEQYF
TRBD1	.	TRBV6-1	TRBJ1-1	TGTGCCAGCAGTGAATGGACAGGGGGTAACACTGAAGCTTTCTTT	CASSEWTGGNTEAFF
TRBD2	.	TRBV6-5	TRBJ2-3	TGTGCCAGCAGTTTCCGGACTAGCGGCACAGATACGCAGTATTTT	CASSFRTSGTDTQYF
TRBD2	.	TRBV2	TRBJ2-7	TGTGCCAGCAGTGCAATGAGCGGGGCCGGCTCCTACGAGCAGTACTTC	CASSAMSGAGSYEQYF
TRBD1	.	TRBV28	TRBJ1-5	TGTGCCAGCAGTTCGGACAGGGCGAACAATCAGCCCCAGCATTTT	CASSSDRANNQPQHF
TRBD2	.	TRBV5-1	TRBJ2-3	TGCGCCAGCAGATTTATAGCGGGGGTTCAAGATACGCAGTATTTT	CASRFIAGVQDTQYF
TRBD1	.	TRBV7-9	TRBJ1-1	TGTGCCAGCAGTCTCCAGGGGGTTGATGGCACTGAAGCTTTCTTT	CASSLQGVDGTEAFF
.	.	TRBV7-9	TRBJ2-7	TGTGCCAGCAGCTTGGGGGGAGCCCTGGGTGAGCAGTACTTC	CASSLGGALGEQYF
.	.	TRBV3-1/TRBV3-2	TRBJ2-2	TGTGCCAGCAGCCAAGATCGCACCGGGGAGCTGTTTTTT	CASSQDRTGELFF
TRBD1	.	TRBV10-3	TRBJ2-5	TGTGCCATCAGTGAGTCAGCGGCCGGGACAGGGGGGGCAGAGACCCAGTACTTC	CAISESAAGTGGAETQYF
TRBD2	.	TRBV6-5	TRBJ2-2	TGTGCCAGCAGTTACCGTGTAACGGGAGGCACCGGGGAGCTGTTTTTT	CASSYRVTGGTGELFF
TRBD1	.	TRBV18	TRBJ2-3	TGTGCCAGCTCCTATACCGGGACAGAGACAGATACGCAGTATTTT	CASSYTGTETDTQYF
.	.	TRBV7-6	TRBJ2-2	TGTGCCAGCAGCCTAGGACTTTCCGGGGAGCTGTTTTTT	CASSLGLSGELFF
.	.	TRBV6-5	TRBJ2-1	TGTGCCAGCAGCACCGGGGTCGGGATTTACAATGAGCAGTTCTTC	CASSTGVGIYNEQFF
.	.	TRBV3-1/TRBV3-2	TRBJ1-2	TGTGCCAGCAGCCCCCGTGGAGTGGCAGGGGCTAACTATGGCTACACCTTC	CASSPRGVAGANYGYTF
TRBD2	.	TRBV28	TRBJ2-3	TGTGCCAGCAGTCCTCCGGGACTAGCGGGAGGTAGGGCAGATACGCAGTATTTT	CASSPPGLAGGRADTQYF
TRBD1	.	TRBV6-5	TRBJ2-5	TGTGCCAGCTCCGCCCCGGGACAGGGGGCCGAGACCCAGTACTTC	CASSAPGQGAETQYF
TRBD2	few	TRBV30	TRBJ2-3	TGTGCCTGGAGCAAGCGGACTAGCGCTTACACAGATACGCAGTATTTT	CAWSKRTSAYTDTQYF
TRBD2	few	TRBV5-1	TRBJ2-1	TGCGCCAGCAGCTTGGAGGTTAGCGGGAGTGGTGAGCAGTTCTTC	CASSLEVSGSGEQFF
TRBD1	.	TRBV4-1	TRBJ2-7	TGCGCCAGCAGCCAAGTGCGGACAGGGGAATTTCGGGAGCAGTACTTC	CASSQVRTGEFREQYF
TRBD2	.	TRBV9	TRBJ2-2	TGTGCCAGCAGCGTACTAGCGGGGGGGCCTTTCACCGGGGAGCTGTTTTTT	CASSVLAGGPFTGELFF
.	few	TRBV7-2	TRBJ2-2	TGTGCCAGCAGCTTATCCGGGTTCACCGGGGAGCTGTTTTTT	CASSLSGFTGELFF
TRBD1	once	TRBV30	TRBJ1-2	TGTGCCTGGAGTGTATGGACAGGCTATGGCTACACCTTC	CAWSVWTGYGYTF
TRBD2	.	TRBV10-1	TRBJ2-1	TGCGCCAGCAGTGAGTCGGGTAGCGGGAGGATTGAGCAGTTCTTC	CASSESGSGRIEQFF
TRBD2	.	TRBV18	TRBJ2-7	TGTGCCAGCTCCCCGGGACTAGCGGAGGCCTACGAGCAGTACTTC	CASSPGLAEAYEQYF
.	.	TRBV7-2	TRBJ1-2	TGTGCCAGCAGCCGACAGCTTGGCTACACCTTC	CASSRQLGYTF
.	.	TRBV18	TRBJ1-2	TGTGCCAGCTCCCCGGACAGCTATGGCTACACCTTC	CASSPDSYGYTF
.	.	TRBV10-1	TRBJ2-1	TGCGCCGCCTCGGGGTGCTATAACTCCTACAATGAGCAGTTCTTC	CAASGCYNSYNEQFF
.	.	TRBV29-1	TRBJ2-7	TGCAGCGTTGAAGGCAGGGGCTACGAGCAGTACTTC	CSVEGRGYEQYF
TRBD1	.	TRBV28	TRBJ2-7	TGTGCCAGCACGACGCCGAGACAGGGTTCGTTCGAGCAGTACTTC	CASTTPRQGSFEQYF
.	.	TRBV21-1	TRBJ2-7	TGTGCCAGCAGCAAAGGCCCAAGCCATATCTACGAGCAGTACTTC	CASSKGPSHIYEQYF
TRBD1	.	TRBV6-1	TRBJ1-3	TGTGCCAGCAGTGAAGCGCTTCTTGGGACAGTCGGAAACACCATATATTTT	CASSEALLGTVGNTIYF
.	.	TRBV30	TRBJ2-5	TGTGCCTGGAGGGTTGCGGCTGAGACCCAGTACTTC	CAWRVAAETQYF
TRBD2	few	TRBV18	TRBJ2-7	TGTGCCAGCTCACGACTAGCGAGCTCCTACGAGCAGTACTTC	CASSRLASSYEQYF
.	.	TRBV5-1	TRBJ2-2	TGCGCCAGCAGCCACAGGGATCGGTCCGGGGAGCTGTTTTTT	CASSHRDRSGELFF